These T cell receptor beta chains were read from a single sample in a study of vaccination effects on CD4 cells after COVID-19. TCRdb keeps only in-frame clones here, not all; method: immunoSEQ multiplex PCR. The sample contains some 35,000 clones, about three quarters of which appear only once. These receptors have no known antigen. The specimen comprised CD4+ T cells from PBMCs cultured with HCoV-NL63 spike peptides, sampled before COVID-19 vaccination. The receptors were sampled from a human donor who had a prior SARS-CoV-2 infection. The CDR3 runs from the conserved cysteine through the conserved F or W.

V gene,CDR3 protein
TRBV5-1,CASSGQGLGQETQYF
TRBV28,CASSLTDRATSISEQFF
TRBV9,CASSVALGSRQDASGYTF
TRBV18,CASSPPGPSITGELFF
TRBV5-5,CASSLEARPGAQYF
TRBV12-3/TRBV12-4,CASSPSGRRQFF
TRBV13,CASRARSLYNEQFF
TRBV11-1,CASSLTLAGGLDEQFF
TRBV7-9,CASSLVWSYEQYF
TRBV5-1,CASSLEGPTTNEKLFF
TRBV9,CASSTLGHRYNEQFF
TRBV5-6,CASSSRGPERGYQPQHF
TRBV6-4,CASSAPYRGHTTKPSYGYTF
TRBV4-2,CASSTSGIADTQYF
TRBV7-3,CASSLRGIAGSRSSGANVLTF
TRBV7-3,CASSPSGTGVGYTF
TRBV11-3,CASSLVTGGSYGYTF
TRBV14,CASSRFGENSGNTIYF
TRBV5-4,CASSRVEGGGNEKLFF
TRBV7-8,CASSEGTSGRAWDNEQFF
TRBV5-1,CASSLASGDRDEAFF
TRBV5-6,CASSLIKGSQETQYF
TRBV7-2,CASSPTGFTEAFF
TRBV12-5,CASGFPDGGTQYF
TRBV3-1/TRBV3-2,CASSRGDPGEKLFF
TRBV6-5,CASSYGGTRDTGELFF
TRBV10-3,CATGSGRDADTQYF
TRBV15,CATSRQIGNTIYF
TRBV7-9,CASSSTWKNEKLFF
TRBV19,CASSIDLTRQANTEAFF
TRBV7-6,CASSLFLPGTGELFF
TRBV9,CASSLDRDTEAFF
TRBV2,CASSDSSGGDNEQFF
TRBV4-2,CASSQPGSDRGYTF
TRBV20-1,CSASYSDEQFF
TRBV7-2,CASSSTTGTSYNSPLHF
TRBV28,CASKGGGNNQPQHF
TRBV9,CASSLSSVSSYNEQFF
TRBV19,CASSISTGPPLHF
TRBV30,CAWSVQGPYEQYF
TRBV5-1,CASRGQRRTSREAFF
TRBV11-3,CASSVWGQLPSYTF
TRBV20-1,CSATEPGQGSASGYTF
TRBV19,CASRITDTQYF
TRBV28,CASSRQGALNTEAFF
TRBV4-3,CASSQDRDRVESYNSPLHF
TRBV19,CASSRAGGEQYF